This T cell receptor beta chain appears in the sequencing data of a study of breast tumors, draining lymph nodes, adjacent tissues. TCRdb ran MiXCR on the multiplex PCR reads and lists one entry per CDR3 protein. The sample carries more than 200,000 distinct CDR3 sequences, about 34% recorded once. Germline V CDR1 and CDR2: SGHTA, FQGNSA. V shed 5 bases and J 2 bases; nucleotides not matched to a gene: 14. The CDR3 extends over 18 amino acids. Breast cancer patients provided tissue from their axillary draining lymph nodes. The chain uses TRBV7-2 and TRBJ2-5; 10 nucleotides line up with TRBD1. The TCR originated in a female donor with breast cancer. Some clones in this sample may be carry-over from other donors' samples. The sequencing sample was made of axillary lymph node tissue. CDR3 loop: CASSSRTGGIGRQETQYF. CDR3 coding DNA: TGTGCCAGCAGCAGCCGGACAGGGGGAATAGGGAGGCAAGAGACCCAGTACTTC.